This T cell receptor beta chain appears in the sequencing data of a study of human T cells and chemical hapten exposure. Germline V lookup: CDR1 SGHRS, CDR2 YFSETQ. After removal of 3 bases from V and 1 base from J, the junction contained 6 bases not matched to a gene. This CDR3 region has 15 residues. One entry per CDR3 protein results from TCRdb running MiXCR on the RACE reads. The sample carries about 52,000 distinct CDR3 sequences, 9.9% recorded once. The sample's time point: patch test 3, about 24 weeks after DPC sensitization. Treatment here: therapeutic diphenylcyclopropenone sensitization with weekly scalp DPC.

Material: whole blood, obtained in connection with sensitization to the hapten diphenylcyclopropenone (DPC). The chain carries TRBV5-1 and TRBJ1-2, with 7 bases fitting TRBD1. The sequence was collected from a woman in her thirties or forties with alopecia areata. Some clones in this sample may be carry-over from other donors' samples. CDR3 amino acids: CASSSDRAHNYGYTF. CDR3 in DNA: TGCGCCAGCAGCTCAGACAGGGCACATAACTATGGCTACACCTTC.